This is a list of T cell receptor beta chains from one sample in a study of post-analysis software for immune sequencing data. TCRdb analysed the PCR reads with MiXCR anew, one entry per CDR3 protein. The table includes roughly 670,000 distinct CDR3 sequences, about 60% detected once. Sequencing was carried out using blood. The receptors here all came from a girl aged 2 to 9 with multiple sclerosis. CDR3s include the opening cysteine and the closing phenylalanine or tryptophan. The order of the fields is V gene, J gene, CDR3 protein.

>TRBV5-5|TRBJ2-3
CASSLGFRGEQYF
>TRBV5-1|TRBJ2-1
CASSPLSGLAGRNEQFF
>TRBV5-1|TRBJ1-1
CASSSGTGTFYGTEAFF
>TRBV6-5|TRBJ2-1
CASSYLSRAGNERFF
>TRBV6-2/TRBV6-3|TRBJ2-3
CASSYFWRGDTDTQYF
>TRBV7-3|TRBJ2-1
CASSSGGAGIGNEQFF
>TRBV7-2|TRBJ2-3
CASSLYGGGRSRDTQYF
>TRBV7-2|TRBJ2-7
CASIPKRGGVTYEQYF
>TRBV3-1|TRBJ2-1
CASSQGREWVNEQFF
>TRBV2|TRBJ1-5
CASEGGTNQPQHF
>TRBV12-3/TRBV12-4|TRBJ2-3
CASSTDRGGPDAQYF
>TRBV7-9|TRBJ2-7
CASSLVGTVLNEQYF
>TRBV20-1|TRBJ2-2
CSARDGSVAGELFF
>TRBV29-1|TRBJ1-5
CSVGTGGQPQHF
>TRBV20-1|TRBJ2-5
CSAIAGDHQETQYF
>TRBV20-1|TRBJ2-1
CSARFMRRDEQFF
>TRBV4-1|-
CASSQDRWETQYF
>TRBV6-5|TRBJ2-5
CASSRQGGEQYF
>TRBV28|TRBJ2-3
CASSFTAGRTDTQYF
>TRBV20-1|TRBJ2-1
CSATQAGRGNNEQFF
>TRBV29-1|TRBJ2-1
CSVALLLNEQFF
>TRBV12-3/TRBV12-4|TRBJ2-5
CASSLALSGSQETQYF
>TRBV6-6|TRBJ2-7
CASSYPPGVPEQYF
>TRBV29-1|TRBJ2-7
CSVERTDSYEQYF
>TRBV7-2|TRBJ1-5
CASSSLAGNNQPQHF
>TRBV20-1|TRBJ1-2
CSAGDRVDGYTF
>TRBV7-2|TRBJ2-1
CASSFYSGDEQFF
>TRBV4-1|TRBJ2-7
CASSQGHASGRAGDEQYF
>TRBV29-1|TRBJ1-1
CSVVPGAAQYTEAFF
>TRBV20-1|TRBJ2-7
CSARDVPYEQYF
>TRBV7-2|TRBJ1-2
CASSWAIGGTDGYTF
>TRBV29-1|TRBJ2-1
CSAGTGSNEQFF
>TRBV6-4|TRBJ2-3
CASSDGDRGLTNTDTQYF
>TRBV20-1|TRBJ2-3
CSANPGTSKSTDTQYF
>TRBV27|TRBJ2-7
CASSFLGDADYEQYF
>TRBV24-1|TRBJ2-1
CATSDHSGGAFNEQFF
>TRBV4-1|TRBJ2-7
CASSPREGSYEQYF
>TRBV10-1|TRBJ2-1
CASSERLGSYNEQFF
>TRBV6-6|TRBJ2-3
CASTLAGSSTDTQYF
>TRBV28|TRBJ2-5
CASSRLDPGTQYF
>TRBV12-5|TRBJ2-7
CASGLFNPLAGGYEQYF
>TRBV7-6|TRBJ2-2
CASSLIATGELFF
>TRBV5-1|TRBJ1-5
CASSPGTRPNQPQHF
>TRBV24-1|TRBJ2-3
CATSESTDTQYF
>TRBV18|TRBJ1-2
CASSKPGQDSGYTF
>TRBV9|TRBJ2-7
CASSPRQGKMGEQYF
>TRBV20-1|TRBJ2-1
CSAREQVGQFF